The 3 T cell receptor beta chains reported below all come from one sample, sequenced in a study of CD8 T cells in Susac syndrome. Reverse transcription of roughly 0.5 to 1 ug RNA used random hexamers. In TCRdb, the immunoSEQ multiplex PCR reads were re-called with MiXCR into one record per CDR3 protein. Here the sample spans under 200,000 distinct CDR3 sequences, 90% to 95% being singletons. The sample was CD4+ T cells from PBMCs. The receptor source for this set is a human donor in good health.

The chain links TRBV12-3 or TRBV12-4 to TRBJ1-4; D is ambiguous. The CDR3 length is 11 residues. Trimming shortened V by 8 bases and J by 5 bases, and 6 bases separated the two germline ends. The CDR3 bases are TGTGCCAGCCTACAGAATGAAAAACTGTTTTTT. Encoded protein: CASLQNEKLFF.

This chain links TRBV30 with TRBJ2-2; D tentatively reads TRBD1 or TRBD2 (5 bases each). Trimming left V 3 bases short and J 2 bases short, with 10 bases between. The CDR3 length is 14 residues. CDR1 and CDR2 from the germline V gene are GTSNPN and SVGIG (reference sequence). CDR3 DNA: TGTGCCTGGAGGAGGGACCGAAACACCGGGGAGCTGTTTTTT. It is translated as CAWRRDRNTGELFF.

CDR3: CSVRGSNREAFF. For the CDR3, the DNA is TGCAGCGTACGGGGGTCGAACCGGGAAGCTTTCTTT. V and J are TRBV29-1 and TRBJ1-1, with D possibly TRBD1 on 5 matching bases. V dropped 6 bases and J dropped 8 bases, with 16 bases sitting between them. This CDR3 is built from 12 residues. In germline, CDR1 is SQVTM, CDR2 ANQGSEA. Looking up the rest from reference TRBV29-1 and TRBJ1-1 gives the full variable domain: SAVISQKPSRDICQRGTSLTIQCQVDSQVTMMFWYRQQPGQSLTLIATANQGSEATYESGFVIDKFPISRPNLTFSTLTVSNMSPEDSSIYLCSVRGSNREAFFGQGTRLTVV.